Presented here are 18 T cell receptor beta chains from one specimen sequenced in a study of blood T cell repertoires in COVID-19 (TCRdb year 2020). Libraries were built with the immunoSEQ multiplex PCR assay. Not all clones reach the TCRdb copy of this immuneACCESS table, which keeps in-frame sequences only. Checked studies attribute under half of the gap to unresolved V genes and leave the rest unexplained. Across this sample there are hundreds of thousands of clones, with 85% seen only once. Together, the top ten hold around 2.3% of the sample. What was sequenced was PBMCs or T cells enriched from blood (not recorded which). The receptors originated from a woman in her forties or fifties who had recovered from COVID-19.

The chain couples TRBV28 to TRBJ1-4; 7 bases map to TRBD1. The CDR3 runs to 15 residues. Germline V gene data show CDR1 as MDHEN and CDR2 as SYDVKM. Trimming at V came to 6 bases and at J to 2 bases, leaving 6 bases not matched to a gene. The CDR3 protein is CASRDGTATNEKLFF. The CDR3 coding sequence is TGTGCCAGCAGGGACGGGACAGCGACTAATGAAAAACTGTTTTTT.

This clone has only a few counts. The sample carries other DNA sequences with the same CDR3. The V call is TRBV6-1, the J call TRBJ1-3, with TRBD1 as a possible D gene (6 bases). In germline, CDR1 is MNHNS, CDR2 SASEGT. The germline V and J ends were trimmed by 0 bases and 5 bases, with 8 bases remaining between them. The length of the CDR3 is 14 residues. The DNA of the CDR3 is TGTGCCAGCAGTGAAGCAGGGGGACGAAACACCATATATTTT. It is translated as CASSEAGGRNTIYF.

V usage is TRBV7-9 and J usage is TRBJ1-5; 7 nucleotides align to TRBD1. Germline V gene sequence: CDR1 SEHNR, CDR2 FQNEAQ (reference sequence). Germline trimming cut 5 bases from V and 5 bases from J; bases unmatched to any gene: 12. This CDR3 contains 16 residues. CDR3 coding DNA: TGTGCCAGCAGCCGAGGGGGCGCCTGGGATTATCAGCCCCAGCATTTT. Its translation: CASSRGGAWDYQPQHF. The full variable domain, with the rest looked up from reference TRBV7-9 and TRBJ1-5, is DTGVSQNPRHKITKRGQNVTFRCDPISEHNRLYWYRQTLGQGPEFLTYFQNEAQLEKSRLLSDRFSAERPKGSFSTLEIQRTEQGDSAMYLCASSRGGAWDYQPQHFGDGTRLSIL.

The CDR3 DNA reads TGCGCCAGCAGCCAAGTCCGCTCACTAGCGGCAGCCAAAAACATTCAGTACTTC. Translated: CASSQVRSLAAAKNIQYF. This rearrangement joins TRBV4-3 to TRBJ2-4; 8 nucleotides line up with TRBD2. Germline CDR1 is LGHNA and CDR2 is YSLEER. V shed 1 base and J 0 bases; nucleotides not matched to a gene: 8. This CDR3 has 18 amino acids.

The rearrangement links TRBV6-5 to TRBJ1-6, with 9 positions matching TRBD1. The trim removed 5 bases at V and 4 bases at J, leaving 3 bases unmatched. CDR3 length equals 15 residues. The germline V gene encodes CDR1 MNHEY and CDR2 SVGAGI. The CDR3 nucleotides read TGTGCCAGCAGTCCCGGGACAGGGTATAATTCACCCCTCCACTTT. Its translation: CASSPGTGYNSPLHF.

The J gene is TRBJ1-4, the V gene TRBV18; no firm D call. V was pared by 2 bases and J by 6 bases, with 10 bases between. The CDR3 is made up of 14 amino acids. Germline-derived CDR1 and CDR2 are KGHSH and LQKENI. In DNA, the CDR3 is TGTGCCAGCTCACCATCTAGCGGGGATGAAAAACTGTTTTTT. As protein: CASSPSSGDEKLFF.

This chain links TRBV6-2 or TRBV6-3 with TRBJ2-7, with D maybe TRBD1 (5 bases). The CDR3 has 15 amino acids. Trimming left V 4 bases short and J 2 bases short, with 15 bases between. The germline CDR1 and CDR2 sequences are MNHEY and SVGEGT. CDR3 residues: CASSSWTSGTYEQYF. The CDR3, as DNA: TGTGCCAGCAGTTCCTGGACATCGGGTACCTACGAGCAGTACTTC.

This chain joins TRBV25-1 and TRBJ2-7, with D tentatively TRBD2 (7 bases). V was shortened by 5 bases and J by 2 bases, with 10 bases between the two germline ends. The CDR3 is made up of 13 amino acids. From germline, CDR1 is MGHDK and CDR2 SYGVNS. Written as DNA, the CDR3 is TGTGCCAGCAGTAGCGGGACAACCTACGAGCAGTACTTC. It specifies CASSSGTTYEQYF.

This rearrangement joins TRBV5-8 to TRBJ1-1; D is possibly TRBD1 (6 bases). The CDR3 is made up of 17 amino acids. The germline gives CDR1 SGHTS, CDR2 YDEGEE. Trimming took 0 bases from V and 1 from J, leaving 16 bases between them. The CDR3: CASSLDRARRSNTEAFF. DNA of the CDR3: TGTGCCAGCAGCTTGGACAGGGCTCGAAGGTCGAACACTGAAGCTTTCTTT.

The chain is built from TRBV11-2 and TRBJ1-5; perhaps TRBD1 as D (6 bases). The V end lost 1 base, the J end lost 3 bases, and 10 bases lay between the germline ends. CDR1 SGHAT and CDR2 FQNNGV come from the germline V gene. The CDR3 loop spans 15 amino acids. The CDR3, as DNA: TGTGCCAGCAGCTTAGGACAGGCTATCAATCAGCCCCAGCATTTT. It specifies CASSLGQAINQPQHF.

As concerns this clone: The sample carries other DNA sequences with the same CDR3. This chain links TRBV28 with TRBJ2-1; maybe TRBD2 (6 bases). The CDR3 consists of 14 residues. CDR1 and CDR2 from the germline V gene are MDHEN and SYDVKM. V was shortened by 5 bases and J by 2 bases, with 10 bases between the two germline ends. This CDR3 is CASSPGGTYNEQFF. The CDR3 DNA is TGTGCCAGCAGTCCCGGCGGGACCTACAATGAGCAGTTCTTC.

The count of this clone is one. This chain joins TRBV10-1 and TRBJ2-5; TRBD2 is a possible D gene (5 bases). Germline CDR1 and CDR2: WNHNN and SYGVQD (reference sequence). Trimming cost V 4 bases and J 2 bases, with 32 bases left between them. This CDR3 comprises 21 residues. CDR3 amino acids: CASSVGQKRGYLILNQETQYF. The CDR3 coding sequence is TGCGCCAGCAGTGTTGGCCAAAAACGGGGATACCTCATCCTGAATCAAGAGACCCAGTACTTC.

The chain uses TRBV4-1 and TRBJ2-7; TRBD2 is a possible D gene (5 bases). CDR3 size: 16 residues. Between the trimmed V and J ends, which lost 4 bases and 2 bases, there was a span of 18 bases. The germline V gene has CDR1 MGHRA and CDR2 YSYEKL. CDR3 bases: TGCGCCAGCAGCCGGTCCGAGGGAGAGGTGGCCTACGAGCAGTACTTC. Protein product: CASSRSEGEVAYEQYF.

The chain carries TRBV27 and TRBJ2-1; the match to TRBD2 covers 9 bases. J lost 9 bases, V lost 3 bases, and 9 bases had no gene match. Per the germline V gene, CDR1 is MNHEY and CDR2 is SMNVEV (reference sequence). CDR3 length: 15 residues. CDR3 in amino acids: CASSFLASGNGEQFF. In DNA form, the CDR3 reads TGTGCCAGCAGTTTTTTGGCTAGCGGGAACGGTGAGCAGTTCTTC.

The rearrangement joins TRBV3-1 (or the pseudogene TRBV3-2) to TRBJ1-1, with unresolved D. This CDR3 region has 16 residues. Trimming took off 1 base at V and 0 bases at J, with 12 bases between the two ends. Germline CDR1 reads LGHDT; CDR2 reads YNNKEL (reference sequence). Here the CDR3 reads CASSQVSGSMNTEAFF. CDR3 bases: TGTGCCAGCAGCCAAGTTTCGGGGAGCATGAACACTGAAGCTTTCTTT.

The rearrangement uses TRBV7-3 and TRBJ2-2; 7 nucleotides line up with TRBD2. The CDR3 covers 16 residues. The junction had 3 bases not matched to a gene; V was cut back by 2 bases and J by 0 bases. Germline V gene sequence: CDR1 SGHTA, CDR2 FQGTGA. The CDR3 sequence is CASSLDGGTNTGELFF. Here the CDR3 DNA reads TGTGCCAGCAGCTTAGACGGGGGGACGAACACCGGGGAGCTGTTTTTT.

This chain connects TRBV23-1 to TRBJ1-5, with 12 positions matching TRBD1. TRBV23-1 counts as an open reading frame of uncertain function. V gave up 1 base and J gave up 6 bases; unmatched junction bases: 4. This CDR3 has 16 amino acids. The CDR3 spells CASSQWDRGLFQPQHF. CDR3 bases: TGCGCCAGCAGTCAATGGGACAGGGGGCTTTTTCAGCCCCAGCATTTT.

This chain uses TRBV6-5 with TRBJ2-2; possibly TRBD1 for D (5 bases). This CDR3 has 15 residues. CDR1 MNHEY and CDR2 SVGAGI come from the germline V gene. Trimming shortened V by 2 bases and J by 4 bases, and 11 bases separated the two germline ends. The CDR3 reads CASSYGPTATGELFF. The CDR3 region has the DNA TGTGCCAGCAGTTACGGACCGACAGCCACCGGGGAGCTGTTTTTT.